The 20 T cell receptor beta chains in this list originate from one sample, sequenced in a study of blood T cell repertoires in COVID-19. Sequencing was performed with immunoSEQ multiplex PCR; in TCRdb, only in-frame clones are kept and a portion is missing. The sample yields approximately 110,000 clones, around nine tenths seen once. The sample taken for sequencing was peripheral blood. Receptors were obtained from a middle-aged man with acute or convalescent COVID-19.

The V and J genes are TRBV7-2 and TRBJ2-7, with TRBD2 as a possible D gene (6 bases). CDR3 length: 17 residues. V lost 0 bases, J lost 7 bases, and 22 bases lay in between. Germline V gives CDR1 SGHTA, CDR2 FQGNSA. The CDR3 loop is CASSLALFAGSFGEQYF. CDR3 in DNA: TGTGCCAGCAGCTTAGCTCTCTTTGCGGGGTCCTTTGGAGAGCAGTACTTC.

The chain is built from TRBV19 and TRBJ1-2; the D gene is possibly TRBD1 (5 bases). Germline assignment: CDR1 LNHDA and CDR2 SQIVND (reference sequence). The CDR3 length is 13 residues. Trimming removed 5 bases from V and 6 bases from J, with 13 bases in between. The CDR3 region is CASSYGGVDGYTF. In DNA, the CDR3 is TGTGCCAGTAGTTACGGGGGAGTCGATGGCTACACCTTC. The variable domain in full, with the rest retrieved from reference TRBV19 and TRBJ1-2, is DGGITQSPKYLFRKEGQNVTLSCEQNLNHDAMYWYRQDPGQGLRLIYYSQIVNDFQKGDIAEGYSVSREKKESFPLTVTSAQKNPTAFYLCASSYGGVDGYTFGSGTRLTVV.

The genes are TRBV5-5 and TRBJ1-1; possible D gene TRBD1, 5 bases. Germline-derived CDR1 and CDR2 are SGHKS and YYEKEE (reference sequence). There are 13 residues in the CDR3. Between the trimmed V and J ends, which lost 2 bases and 3 bases, there was a span of 8 bases. The CDR3 loop is CASSFGGDTEAFF. Written as DNA, the CDR3 is TGTGCCAGCAGCTTCGGAGGGGACACTGAAGCTTTCTTT.

V is TRBV30 and J is TRBJ1-2, with 7 positions matching TRBD1. CDR1 is GTSNPN and CDR2 is SVGIG in the germline V gene (reference sequence). This CDR3 is built from 16 residues. V lost 0 bases and J lost 6; bases outside the gene matches: 13. CDR3 protein: CAWSVQMEGGADGYTF. CDR3 DNA sequence: TGTGCCTGGAGTGTCCAAATGGAAGGGGGCGCAGATGGCTACACCTTC.

J is TRBJ2-2 and V is TRBV3-1 (or the pseudogene TRBV3-2), with D possibly matching TRBD2 (6 bases). V gave up 4 bases and J gave up 7 bases, with 10 bases separating them. Germline V lookup: CDR1 LGHDT, CDR2 YNNKEL (reference sequence). The CDR3 covers 13 residues. The CDR3 is CASSPQGLGELFF. Written as DNA, the CDR3 is TGTGCCAGCAGCCCTCAGGGACTCGGGGAGCTGTTTTTT.

This clone occurred once. The same CDR3 can be traced to other DNA sequences in this sample. J is TRBJ1-3 and V is TRBV9; no firm D call. The V end lost 4 bases, the J end lost 3 bases, and 5 bases lay between the germline ends. This CDR3 has 12 residues. Germline V gives CDR1 SGDLS, CDR2 YYNGEE. The CDR3 DNA reads TGTGCCAGCAGCCCGCGTGGAAACACCATATATTTT. Translated: CASSPRGNTIYF.

This chain links TRBV2 with TRBJ1-2; no clear D. Germline V gene sequence: CDR1 SNHLY, CDR2 FYNNEI. V gave up 5 bases and J gave up 6 bases, with 13 bases separating them. The CDR3 runs to 13 residues. The CDR3 bases are TGTGCCAGCAGTACCGAGAGGGCCCATGGCTACACCTTC. Translating it yields CASSTERAHGYTF. Full variable domain (missing parts from reference TRBV2 and TRBJ1-2): EPEVTQTPSHQVTQMGQEVILRCVPISNHLYFYWYRQILGQKVEFLVSFYNNEISEKSEIFDDQFSVERPDGSNFTLKIRSTKLEDSAMYFCASSTERAHGYTFGSGTRLTVV.

This sequence joins TRBV5-1 and TRBJ1-4; 7 nucleotides align to TRBD1. The CDR3 contains 14 residues. J was trimmed by 3 bases and V by 4 bases; bases with no gene match: 3. Germline lookup yields CDR1 SGHRS and CDR2 YFSETQ. CDR3 nucleotides: TGCGCCAGCAGCCCAGGGGGATCTAATGAAAAACTGTTTTTT. Protein: CASSPGGSNEKLFF.

The gene calls are TRBV30 and TRBJ1-5; 7 nucleotides align to TRBD1. The J segment lost 4 bases and the V segment lost 3 bases, leaving 9 bases of the junction unmatched. This CDR3 is built from 15 residues. Looked up from germline, CDR1 is GTSNPN and CDR2 is SVGIG (reference sequence). The CDR3: CAWSVDRWVNQPQHF. The CDR3 bases are TGTGCCTGGAGCGTGGACAGGTGGGTTAATCAGCCCCAGCATTTT.

The chain couples TRBV11-1 to TRBJ2-1; 11 bases line up with TRBD1. This CDR3 has 14 residues. Germline V lookup: CDR1 SGHAT, CDR2 FQDESV (reference sequence). V lost 5 bases, J lost 9 bases, and 6 bases stayed unmatched. CDR3 sequence: CASSHGQGAREQFF. The CDR3 DNA is TGTGCCAGCAGCCACGGACAGGGGGCCCGTGAGCAGTTCTTC.

This chain joins TRBV15 and TRBJ2-2; D gene unclear. The CDR3 is 15 residues long. V was cut by 8 bases and J by 0 bases, with 13 bases left in between. From germline, CDR1 is LNHNV and CDR2 YYDKDF (reference sequence). The CDR3 region is CATGPFPPNTGELFF. The CDR3, as DNA: TGTGCCACCGGCCCTTTCCCCCCGAACACCGGGGAGCTGTTTTTT.

The chain carries TRBV9 and TRBJ1-6; 8 bases fit TRBD1. After removal of 4 bases from V and 8 bases from J, the junction contained 5 bases not matched to a gene. Germline CDR1 is SGDLS and CDR2 is YYNGEE. The CDR3 extends over 14 amino acids. The CDR3 nucleotides read TGTGCCAGCAGCACACTGACAGGGGATTCACCCCTCCACTTT. This gives the protein CASSTLTGDSPLHF.

This clone came up once. The rearrangement links TRBV4-1 to TRBJ2-1, with D possibly TRBD1 on 6 matching bases. The CDR3 totals 15 residues. CDR1 is MGHRA, CDR2 YSYEKL, per germline. V was clipped by 0 bases and J by 4 bases, with 10 bases between them. This chain's CDR3 is CASSQEQGGYNEQFF. Written as DNA, the CDR3 is TGCGCCAGCAGCCAAGAGCAAGGGGGATACAATGAGCAGTTCTTC.

V is TRBV4-1 and J is TRBJ2-7, with 9 bases identical to TRBD1. CDR3 length equals 16 residues. The V segment lost 4 bases and the J segment 1 base; nucleotides outside the gene matches: 8. From germline, CDR1 is MGHRA and CDR2 YSYEKL. This CDR3 reads CASSREGQGSSYEQYF. The CDR3 nucleotides read TGCGCCAGCAGCCGCGAGGGACAGGGCTCTTCCTACGAGCAGTACTTC.

The chain links TRBV10-3 to TRBJ1-4, with a weak D call TRBD1 (6 bases). CDR3 length equals 13 residues. Trimming took 10 bases from V and 5 from J, leaving 14 bases between them. Germline loops: CDR1 ENHRY, CDR2 SYGVKD. The DNA for the CDR3 is TGTGCCAGCTCCCGGGACAACAATGAAAAACTGTTTTTT. As protein: CASSRDNNEKLFF.

This clone was seen many times. J is TRBJ2-5 and V is TRBV30; D remains ambiguous. Trimming removed 4 bases from V and 5 bases from J, with 11 bases in between. The germline V gene has CDR1 GTSNPN and CDR2 SVGIG (reference sequence). This CDR3 contains 12 residues. CDR3: CAWKPNGETQYF. CDR3 nucleotides: TGTGCCTGGAAACCTAACGGGGAGACCCAGTACTTC.

This clone was found once. The V call is TRBV5-1, the J call TRBJ2-7; 9 nucleotides match TRBD1. There are 15 residues in the CDR3. After removal of 0 bases from V and 6 bases from J, the junction contained 7 bases not matched to a gene. CDR1 SGHRS and CDR2 YFSETQ come from the germline V gene. The CDR3 spells CASSLVQGANFEQYF. The CDR3, as DNA: TGCGCCAGCAGCTTGGTACAGGGGGCTAATTTCGAGCAGTACTTC. Full variable domain (missing parts from reference TRBV5-1 and TRBJ2-7): KAGVTQTPRYLIKTRGQQVTLSCSPISGHRSVSWYQQTPGQGLQFLFEYFSETQRNKGNFPGRFSGRQFSNSRSEMNVSTLELGDSALYLCASSLVQGANFEQYFGPGTRLTVT.

The J gene is TRBJ1-1, the V gene TRBV5-4; possible D gene TRBD1, 5 bases. The V end was cut by 10 bases, the J end by 0 bases, with 13 bases between. The CDR3 is made up of 13 amino acids. Per germline, CDR1 SGHNT and CDR2 YYREEE (reference sequence). The CDR3 sequence: CALGAGLNTEAFF. CDR3 bases: TGTGCCCTTGGGGCAGGGCTGAACACTGAAGCTTTCTTT.

The gene calls are TRBV9 and TRBJ2-2; possible D gene TRBD1, 7 bases. Deletions cut 6 bases from V and 4 bases from J, with 19 bases between. Germline loops: CDR1 SGDLS, CDR2 YYNGEE. This CDR3 comprises 16 residues. The CDR3 nucleotides read TGTGCCAGCACCAAGAGGGCAGGGGGGAGCACCGGGGAGCTGTTTTTT. It specifies CASTKRAGGSTGELFF.

The V gene is TRBV30, the J gene TRBJ2-7; tentatively, D is TRBD1 (5 bases). V gave up 0 bases and J gave up 6 bases, with 9 bases separating them. This CDR3 is 12 amino acids long. Germline V gives CDR1 GTSNPN, CDR2 SVGIG (reference sequence). CDR3 sequence reads: CAWSVSGFEQYF. The CDR3 DNA sequence: TGTGCCTGGAGTGTATCAGGGTTCGAGCAGTACTTC.